This T cell receptor beta chain was captured in a study of cytomegalovirus exposure and HLA in healthy donors. Trimming shortened V by 1 base and J by 4 bases, and 4 bases separated the two germline ends. CDR1 is MDHEN, CDR2 SYDVKM, per germline. CDR3 size: 12 residues. PCR used 60 Vbeta primers and 13 Jbeta primers. TCRdb's copy holds only in-frame clones and misses some; the assay was immunoSEQ multiplex PCR. Here the sample spans about 140,000 clones, roughly 79% being singletons. The sequence was obtained from a man aged 30 to 39 in good health and CMV-seropositive. The chain has TRBV28 and TRBJ1-2, with D hard to call. Input material: PBMCs. The CDR3 here is CASSLSLYGYTF. The CDR3 nucleotides are TGTGCCAGCAGTTTATCCCTCTATGGCTACACCTTC.